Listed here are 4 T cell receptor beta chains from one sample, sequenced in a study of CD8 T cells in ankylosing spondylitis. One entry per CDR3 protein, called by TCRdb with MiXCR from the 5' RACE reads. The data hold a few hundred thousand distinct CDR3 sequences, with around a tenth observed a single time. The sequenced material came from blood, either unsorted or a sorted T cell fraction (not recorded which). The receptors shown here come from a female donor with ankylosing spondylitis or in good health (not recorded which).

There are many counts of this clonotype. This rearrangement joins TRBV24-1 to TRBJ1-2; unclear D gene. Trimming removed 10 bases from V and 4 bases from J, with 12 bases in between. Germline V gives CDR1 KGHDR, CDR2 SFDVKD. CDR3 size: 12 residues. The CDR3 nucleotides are TGTGCCACGAGAGACGCCCGCTATGGCTACACCTTC. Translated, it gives CATRDARYGYTF.

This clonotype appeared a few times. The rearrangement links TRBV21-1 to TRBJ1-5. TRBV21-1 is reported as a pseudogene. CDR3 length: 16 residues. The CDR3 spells CASSEKSRQGNQPQHF. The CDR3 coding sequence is TGTGCCAGCAGCGAAAAAAGTCGGCAGGGCAATCAGCCCCAGCATTTT.

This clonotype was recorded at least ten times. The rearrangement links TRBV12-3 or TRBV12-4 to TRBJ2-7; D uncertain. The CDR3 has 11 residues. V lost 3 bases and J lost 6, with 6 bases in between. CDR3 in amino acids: CASSFLGEQYF. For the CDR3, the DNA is TGTGCCAGCAGTTTCCTCGGCGAGCAGTACTTC.

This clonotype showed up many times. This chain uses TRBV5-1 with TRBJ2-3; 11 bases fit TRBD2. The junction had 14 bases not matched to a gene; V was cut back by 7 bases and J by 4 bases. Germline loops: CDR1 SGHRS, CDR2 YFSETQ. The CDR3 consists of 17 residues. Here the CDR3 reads CASCPLLAGGNPDTQYF. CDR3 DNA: TGCGCCAGCTGTCCTCTCTTAGCGGGGGGGAACCCAGATACGCAGTATTTT.